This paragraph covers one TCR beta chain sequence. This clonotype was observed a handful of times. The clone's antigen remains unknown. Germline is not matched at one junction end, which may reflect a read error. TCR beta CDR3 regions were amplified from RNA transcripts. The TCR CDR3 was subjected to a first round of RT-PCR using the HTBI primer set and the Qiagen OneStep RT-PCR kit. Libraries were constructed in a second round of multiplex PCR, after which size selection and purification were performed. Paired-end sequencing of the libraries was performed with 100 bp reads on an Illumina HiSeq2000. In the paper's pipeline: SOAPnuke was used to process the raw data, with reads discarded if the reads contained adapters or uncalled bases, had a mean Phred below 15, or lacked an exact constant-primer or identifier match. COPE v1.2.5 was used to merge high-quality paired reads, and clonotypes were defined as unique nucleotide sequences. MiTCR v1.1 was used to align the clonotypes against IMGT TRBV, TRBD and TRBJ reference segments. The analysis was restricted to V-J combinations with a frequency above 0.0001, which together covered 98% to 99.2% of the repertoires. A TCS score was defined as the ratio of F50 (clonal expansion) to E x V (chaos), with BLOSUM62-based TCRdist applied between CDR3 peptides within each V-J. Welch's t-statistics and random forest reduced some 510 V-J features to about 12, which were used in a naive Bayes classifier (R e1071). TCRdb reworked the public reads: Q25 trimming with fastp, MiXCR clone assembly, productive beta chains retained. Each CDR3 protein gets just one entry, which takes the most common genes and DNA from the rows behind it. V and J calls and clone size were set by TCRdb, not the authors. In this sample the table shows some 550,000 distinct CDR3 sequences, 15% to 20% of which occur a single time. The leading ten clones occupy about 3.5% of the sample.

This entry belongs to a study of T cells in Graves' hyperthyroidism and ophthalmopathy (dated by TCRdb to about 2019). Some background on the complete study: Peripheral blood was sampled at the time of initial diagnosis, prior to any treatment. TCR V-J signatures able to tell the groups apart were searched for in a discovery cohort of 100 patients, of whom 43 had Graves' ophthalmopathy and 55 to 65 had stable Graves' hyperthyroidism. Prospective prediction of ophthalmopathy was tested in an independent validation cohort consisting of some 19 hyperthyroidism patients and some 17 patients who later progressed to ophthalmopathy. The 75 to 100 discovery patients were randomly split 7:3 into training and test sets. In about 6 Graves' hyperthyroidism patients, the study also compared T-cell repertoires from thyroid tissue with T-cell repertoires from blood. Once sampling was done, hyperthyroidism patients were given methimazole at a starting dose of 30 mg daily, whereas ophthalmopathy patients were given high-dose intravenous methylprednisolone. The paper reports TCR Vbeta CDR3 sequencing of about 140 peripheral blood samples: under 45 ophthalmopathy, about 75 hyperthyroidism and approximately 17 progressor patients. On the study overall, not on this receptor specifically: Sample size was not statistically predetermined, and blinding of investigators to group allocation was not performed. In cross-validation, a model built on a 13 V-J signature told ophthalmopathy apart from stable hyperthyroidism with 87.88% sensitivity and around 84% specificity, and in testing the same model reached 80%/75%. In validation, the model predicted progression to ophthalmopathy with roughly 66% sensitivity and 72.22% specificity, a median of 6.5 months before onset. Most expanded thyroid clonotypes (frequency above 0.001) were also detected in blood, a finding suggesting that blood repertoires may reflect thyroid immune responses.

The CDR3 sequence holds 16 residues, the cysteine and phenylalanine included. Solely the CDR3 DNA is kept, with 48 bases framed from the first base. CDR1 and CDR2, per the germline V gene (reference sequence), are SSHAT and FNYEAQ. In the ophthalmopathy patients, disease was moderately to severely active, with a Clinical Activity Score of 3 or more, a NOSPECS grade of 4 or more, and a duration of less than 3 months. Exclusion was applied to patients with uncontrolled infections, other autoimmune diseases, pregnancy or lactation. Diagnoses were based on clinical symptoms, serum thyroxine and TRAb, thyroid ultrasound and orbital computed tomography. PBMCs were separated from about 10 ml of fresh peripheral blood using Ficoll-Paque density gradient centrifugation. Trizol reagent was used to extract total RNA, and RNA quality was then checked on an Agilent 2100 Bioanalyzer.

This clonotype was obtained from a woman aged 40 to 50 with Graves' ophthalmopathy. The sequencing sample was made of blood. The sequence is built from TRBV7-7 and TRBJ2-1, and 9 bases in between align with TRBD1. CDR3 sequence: CASSLDPGTGSNEQFF. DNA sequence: TGTGCTAGCAGCTTAGACCCCGGGACAGGGTCTAATGAGCAGTTCTTC.